This is a list of T cell receptor beta chains from one sample in a study of cytomegalovirus exposure and HLA in healthy donors. TCRdb's copy holds only in-frame clones and misses some; the assay was immunoSEQ multiplex PCR. The table shows a few hundred thousand clones, with more than 85% occurring only once. Sequencing was performed on PBMCs. The receptors were sampled from a woman aged 18-30 years in good health and CMV-seronegative. Both conserved end residues are part of each CDR3. A D gene is named only where the DNA matches it firmly. The size field is filled for only some rows; it gives once, few, many or a size class.

V gene	D gene	clone size	J gene	CDR3 DNA	CDR3 protein
TRBV5-1	TRBD1	.	TRBJ2-7	TGCGCCAGCAGCCCCGACAGGGCTGGCTACGAGCAGTACTTC	CASSPDRAGYEQYF
TRBV19	.	.	TRBJ2-7	TGTGCCAGTAGTCCCCAGGGGGGCCAGAACTCCTACGAGCAGTACTTC	CASSPQGGQNSYEQYF
TRBV7-6	.	.	TRBJ2-3	TGTGCCAGCAGCCTCAGTCTCTTCGATACGCAGTATTTT	CASSLSLFDTQYF
TRBV15	.	few	TRBJ2-1	TGTGCCACCAGCAGAGATCTTGGGGGCGAGCAGTTCTTC	CATSRDLGGEQFF
TRBV27	.	.	TRBJ2-7	TGTGCCAGCAGTCAACGACAGGCCGCTACCTACGAGCAGTACTTC	CASSQRQAATYEQYF
TRBV4-2	.	.	TRBJ2-7	TGTGCCAGCAGCCCGAGCCACGCTCACGAGCAGTACTTC	CASSPSHAHEQYF
TRBV4-3	TRBD1	.	TRBJ2-5	TGCGCCAGCAGCCGCGGGACAGGGGGTCAAGAGACCCAGTACTTC	CASSRGTGGQETQYF
TRBV28	TRBD1	.	TRBJ1-2	TGTGCCAGCAGTACCCCCGGGACAGGGGGCCACTATGGCTACACCTTC	CASSTPGTGGHYGYTF
TRBV10-1	.	.	TRBJ1-1	TGCGCCAGCAGTGAAGCAGGGACCTCGGGAGGCACTGAAGCTTTCTTT	CASSEAGTSGGTEAFF
TRBV2	.	.	TRBJ2-7	TGTGCCAGCAGTGGACGCCTGGCGGGGGAGCAGTACTTC	CASSGRLAGEQYF
TRBV28	.	.	TRBJ1-2	TGTGCCAGCAGCTACCAACGAAAAAGGGGTGGTGGCTACACCTTC	CASSYQRKRGGGYTF
TRBV7-9	.	.	TRBJ2-3	TGTGCCAGCAGCTCCCGAATAGCATCGAGCACAGATACGCAGTATTTT	CASSSRIASSTDTQYF
TRBV19	TRBD1	.	TRBJ1-1	TGTGCCAGTAGTATGGACAGGGGAACTGAAGCTTTCTTT	CASSMDRGTEAFF
TRBV7-9	TRBD1	once	TRBJ1-1	TGTGCCAGCAGCAAAACAGGGGGAGGGCGGAACACTGAAGCTTTCTTT	CASSKTGGGRNTEAFF
TRBV11-3	TRBD1	.	TRBJ1-2	TGTGCCAGCAGCTCTTGGGGACAGTCCACCTTC	CASSSWGQSTF
TRBV23-1	TRBD1	.	TRBJ2-2	TGCGCCAGCGGCTTCCCAATACAGGGGCCGAACACCGGGGAGCTGTTTTTT	CASGFPIQGPNTGELFF
TRBV7-9	TRBD2	.	TRBJ2-7	TGTGCCAGCAGCCCAAGACTAGCGGGGATTCACGAGCAGTACTTC	CASSPRLAGIHEQYF
TRBV7-9	TRBD1	.	TRBJ2-5	TGTGCCAGCAGCTTAGGATGGACAGGGGGTAGCCGCCGGGAGGAGACCCAGTACTTC	CASSLGWTGGSRREETQYF
TRBV2	.	.	TRBJ1-4	TGTGCCAGCAGTGAAAATTACCCTCCGGGTGAAAAACTGTTTTTT	CASSENYPPGEKLFF
TRBV5-1	.	once	TRBJ2-7	TGCGCCAGCAGCCAACAGGGCCCCCCCTACGAGCAGTACTTC	CASSQQGPPYEQYF
TRBV7-9	TRBD1	.	TRBJ2-1	TGTGCCAGCAGCGCCTCGACAGGGCCCGAGCAGTTCTTC	CASSASTGPEQFF
TRBV27	.	.	TRBJ1-1	TGTGCCAGCAGTTTATCCCCTGCGGCAATGAACACTGAAGCTTTCTTT	CASSLSPAAMNTEAFF
TRBV18	TRBD1	.	TRBJ1-1	TGTGCCAGCTCACCGCCTTCCGCCAGGGGGTTCGGTGAAGCTTTCTTT	CASSPPSARGFGEAFF
TRBV2	TRBD1	.	TRBJ1-2	TGTGCCAGCAGTGAGGTTTCAGGGGGCTCTGGCTACACCTTC	CASSEVSGGSGYTF
TRBV6-5	TRBD1	few	TRBJ1-3	TGTGCCAGCAGTTATCGGCCGGGACAGGGAAACACCATATATTTT	CASSYRPGQGNTIYF
TRBV4-3	TRBD1	.	TRBJ1-2	TGCGCCAGCAGCCAAGAAAACAGGGGGCCCTACCTTAATGGCTACACCTTC	CASSQENRGPYLNGYTF
TRBV10-3	TRBD2	.	TRBJ2-1	TGTGCCATCAGCCCCCTGACTAGCGGGAGGGGGAATGAGCAGTTCTTC	CAISPLTSGRGNEQFF
TRBV7-9	TRBD1	.	TRBJ2-5	TGTGCCAGCAGCTTAGGAGTAGGGGGCACGGAGACCCAGTACTTC	CASSLGVGGTETQYF
TRBV29-1	TRBD1	.	TRBJ1-2	TGCAGCGTCGGACAGGGTAACTATGGCTACACCTTC	CSVGQGNYGYTF
TRBV11-2	.	once	TRBJ2-3	TGTGCCAGCAGCTTACAACTTCGGGCAGATACGCAGTATTTT	CASSLQLRADTQYF
TRBV19	.	once	TRBJ2-1	TGTGCCAGTAGTTCCGTACGGAGGGATCCCAATGAGCAGTTCTTC	CASSSVRRDPNEQFF
TRBV25-1	.	.	TRBJ1-2	TGTGCCAGCAGTGAGCCCGCGGGGGGGGGCTATGGCTACACCTTC	CASSEPAGGGYGYTF
TRBV6-1	TRBD1	.	TRBJ2-7	TGTGCCAGCAGTGATAACAGGGGGCCTGCCGAGCAGTACTTC	CASSDNRGPAEQYF
TRBV11-2	.	few	TRBJ1-2	TGTGCCAGCAGAGAGGGGGAGTACTATGGCTACACCTTC	CASREGEYYGYTF
TRBV5-4	.	.	TRBJ2-3	TGTGCCAGCAGCTTGGAACGGGTCTCGTCGTCGCAGTATTTT	CASSLERVSSSQYF
TRBV6-7	TRBD1	.	TRBJ1-1	TGTGCCAGCAGTTCGATAGGACAGGGGTGGTCGAACACTGAAGCTTTCTTT	CASSSIGQGWSNTEAFF